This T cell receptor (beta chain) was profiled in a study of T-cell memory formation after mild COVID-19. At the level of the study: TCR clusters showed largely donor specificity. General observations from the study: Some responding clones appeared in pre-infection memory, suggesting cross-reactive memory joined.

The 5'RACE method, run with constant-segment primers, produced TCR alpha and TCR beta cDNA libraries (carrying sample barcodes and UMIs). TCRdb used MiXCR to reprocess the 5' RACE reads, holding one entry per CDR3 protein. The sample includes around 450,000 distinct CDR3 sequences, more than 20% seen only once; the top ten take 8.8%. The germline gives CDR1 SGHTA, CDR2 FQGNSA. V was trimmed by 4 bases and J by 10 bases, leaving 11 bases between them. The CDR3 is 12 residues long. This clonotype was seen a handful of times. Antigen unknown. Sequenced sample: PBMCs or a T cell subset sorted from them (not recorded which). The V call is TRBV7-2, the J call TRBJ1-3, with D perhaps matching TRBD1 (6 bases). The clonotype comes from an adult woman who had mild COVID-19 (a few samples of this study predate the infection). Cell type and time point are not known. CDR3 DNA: TGTGCCAGCAGCTCATACACAGGGACCATATATTTT. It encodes CASSSYTGTIYF. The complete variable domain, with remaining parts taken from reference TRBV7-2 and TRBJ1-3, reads GAGVSQSPSNKVTEKGKDVELRCDPISGHTALYWYRQSLGQGLEFLIYFQGNSAPDKSGLPSDRFSAERTGGSVSTLTIQRTQQEDSAVYLCASSSYTGTIYFGEGSWLTVV.